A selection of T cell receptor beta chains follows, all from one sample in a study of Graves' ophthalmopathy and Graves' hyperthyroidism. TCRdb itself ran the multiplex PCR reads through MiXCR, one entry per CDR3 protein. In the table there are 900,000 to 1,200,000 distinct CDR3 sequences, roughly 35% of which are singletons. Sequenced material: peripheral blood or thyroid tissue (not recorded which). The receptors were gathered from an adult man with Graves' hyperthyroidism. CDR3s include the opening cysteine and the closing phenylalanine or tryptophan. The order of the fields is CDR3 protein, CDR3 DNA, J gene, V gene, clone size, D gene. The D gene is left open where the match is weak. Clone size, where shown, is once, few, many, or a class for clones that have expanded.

CASSSRLAGGYGANVLTF TGTGCCAGCAGCTCCAGACTAGCGGGGGGGTATGGGGCCAACGTCCTGACTTTC TRBJ2-6 TRBV7-8 many TRBD2
CASSQDIWKLDGYTF TGTGCCAGCAGCCAAGATATCTGGAAACTTGACGGCTACACCTTC TRBJ1-2 TRBV14 many NA
CASSLAGQGKITGNSPLHF TGTGCCAGCAGCTTAGCGGGACAGGGGAAGATTACAGGAAATTCACCCCTCCACTTT TRBJ1-6 TRBV7-2 many TRBD1
CASSQELAGPYEQYF TGTGCCAGCAGCCAAGAACTAGCGGGACCCTACGAGCAGTACTTC TRBJ2-7 TRBV9 NA TRBD2
CSADGSLGTGELFF TGCAGTGCTGACGGGTCCCTAGGCACCGGGGAGCTGTTTTTT TRBJ2-2 TRBV20-1 few NA
CATSSPGQGSGANVLTF TGTGCCACCAGTAGTCCGGGACAGGGATCTGGGGCCAACGTCCTGACTTTC TRBJ2-6 TRBV24-1 many TRBD1
CASTSSIYEQYF TGTGCCAGCACCTCGTCGATCTACGAGCAGTACTTC TRBJ2-7 TRBV6-5 few NA
CSVVPGGIDTQYF TGCAGCGTTGTGCCAGGGGGCATAGATACGCAGTATTTT TRBJ2-3 TRBV29-1 NA TRBD1
CAISGVSTEAFF TGTGCCATCAGTGGGGTTAGCACTGAAGCTTTCTTT TRBJ1-1 TRBV10-3 many NA
CASSVRDRVTGELFF TGTGCCAGCAGTGTCCGGGACAGAGTGACCGGGGAGCTGTTTTTT TRBJ2-2 TRBV12-3/TRBV12-4 NA TRBD1
CSVESLGRGTGVMNTEAFF TGCAGCGTTGAGAGCTTGGGCCGGGGGACAGGGGTCATGAACACTGAAGCTTTCTTT TRBJ1-1 TRBV29-1 NA TRBD1
CATHPGWVGNYGYTF TGTGCCACCCACCCCGGGTGGGTCGGGAACTATGGCTACACCTTC TRBJ1-2 TRBV24-1 many NA
CASCGQGHQPQHF TGTGCCAGCTGTGGGCAGGGGCATCAGCCCCAGCATTTT TRBJ1-5 TRBV6-2/TRBV6-3 NA NA
CASIRRVNTEAFF TGTGCCAGCATACGGCGGGTGAACACTGAAGCTTTCTTT TRBJ1-1 TRBV6-2/TRBV6-3 many NA
CASSTGQGASAFF TGTGCCAGCAGCACCGGACAGGGGGCATCAGCTTTCTTT TRBJ1-1 TRBV10-3 NA TRBD1
CASSYPTPSGTGRGGPQHF TGTGCCAGCAGTTACCCGACACCCTCCGGGACAGGGAGGGGAGGGCCCCAGCATTTT TRBJ1-5 TRBV12-3/TRBV12-4 few TRBD1
CATSKTGVAGYTF TGTGCCACCAGCAAAACAGGGGTGGCTGGCTACACCTTC TRBJ1-2 TRBV15 NA TRBD1
CASTRGWGSLGDEQYF TGTGCCAGCACCAGGGGGTGGGGGAGCCTGGGTGACGAGCAGTACTTC TRBJ2-7 TRBV9 NA TRBD1
CASSQFLGATNEKLFF TGTGCCAGCAGCCAGTTTTTAGGTGCAACTAATGAAAAACTGTTTTTT TRBJ1-4 TRBV7-9 many NA
CASSPNRDRGHLRNSPLHF TGTGCCAGCTCACCGAACCGGGACAGGGGGCATTTAAGGAATTCACCCCTCCACTTT TRBJ1-6 TRBV25-1 few TRBD1
CASSQVPAYEQYF TGCGCCAGCAGTCAGGTTCCCGCCTACGAGCAGTACTTC TRBJ2-7 TRBV5-1 many NA
CASSQITGGLGEQYF TGCGCCAGCAGCCAAATTACGGGAGGGCTCGGCGAGCAGTACTTC TRBJ2-7 TRBV4-3 few TRBD2
CASSGRDRTDSPLHF TGTGCCAGCAGCGGGAGGGATAGGACTGATTCACCCCTCCACTTT TRBJ1-6 TRBV7-2 NA NA
CASSSGQELDTQYF TGTGCCAGCAGCTCGGGACAGGAACTAGATACGCAGTATTTT TRBJ2-3 TRBV7-2 NA TRBD1
CASSVEGGSYEQYF TGTGCCAGCAGCGTAGAAGGGGGCTCGTACGAGCAGTACTTC TRBJ2-7 TRBV9 many TRBD1
CASSYTGVTEEGYF TGTGCCAGCAGCTATACGGGGGTTACCGAGGAGGGGTACTTC TRBJ2-7 TRBV5-6 NA NA
CASSVGTSVAEHF TGTGCCAGCAGCGTAGGGACTAGCGTGGCCGAGCATTTT TRBJ1-5 TRBV9 few NA
CAISDPDRGVGYTF TGTGCCATCAGTGATCCAGACAGGGGAGTCGGCTACACCTTC TRBJ1-2 TRBV10-3 few TRBD1
CASSQETGEAWNTEAFF TGTGCCAGCAGCCAAGAGACAGGGGAGGCTTGGAACACTGAAGCTTTCTTT TRBJ1-1 TRBV7-9 NA TRBD1
CATSDFRSGTYGYTF TGTGCCACCAGTGATTTCCGGTCAGGGACCTATGGCTACACCTTC TRBJ1-2 TRBV24-1 NA NA
CASSVEGTVNYGYTF TGTGCCAGCAGCGTAGAAGGGACCGTGAACTATGGCTACACCTTC TRBJ1-2 TRBV9 many NA
CASSPSTAAQETQYF TGCGCCAGCAGCCCGTCGACAGCCGCCCAAGAGACCCAGTACTTC TRBJ2-5 TRBV5-1 NA NA
CASSNLAGPYEQYF TGTGCCAGCAGCAATCTAGCGGGGCCCTACGAGCAGTACTTC TRBJ2-7 TRBV12-3/TRBV12-4 NA TRBD2
CASSESLYGYTF TGCGCCAGCAGTGAGTCCCTGTATGGCTACACCTTC TRBJ1-2 TRBV10-2 NA NA
CATSRAYYEQYF TGTGCCACCAGCAGAGCGTACTACGAGCAGTACTTC TRBJ2-7 TRBV15 many NA
CASSGQGVMNTEAFF TGTGCCAGCAGTGGTCAGGGGGTCATGAACACTGAAGCTTTCTTT TRBJ1-1 TRBV25-1 few TRBD1
CSVERIGRLEAFF TGCAGCGTTGAGAGGATAGGACGGCTTGAAGCTTTCTTT TRBJ1-1 TRBV29-1 few NA
CASSIGAYSNQPQHF TGTGCCAGTAGTATTGGAGCTTATAGCAATCAGCCCCAGCATTTT TRBJ1-5 TRBV19 NA NA
CASSTTTGIPEQYF TGCGCCAGCAGCACTACGACAGGGATCCCCGAGCAGTACTTC TRBJ2-7 TRBV5-1 NA TRBD1
CSVPNLDTQYF TGCAGTGTTCCCAACTTGGATACGCAGTATTTT TRBJ2-3 TRBV20-1 once NA
CASKDTGPYEQYF TGTGCCAGCAAGGACACCGGGCCCTACGAGCAGTACTTC TRBJ2-7 TRBV2 NA NA
CASSFGGGAAETQYF TGTGCCAGCAGTTTCGGGGGAGGAGCTGCCGAGACCCAGTACTTC TRBJ2-5 TRBV12-3/TRBV12-4 NA NA
CASSLVRRHEQYF TGTGCCAGCAGCTTAGTGAGAAGGCACGAGCAGTACTTC TRBJ2-7 TRBV11-2 NA NA
CASSIDHGGAPNQPQHF TGTGCCAGTAGTATAGATCATGGAGGGGCCCCGAATCAGCCCCAGCATTTT TRBJ1-5 TRBV19 many NA
CSATDFSNEQFF TGCAGTGCTACGGACTTTTCCAATGAGCAGTTCTTC TRBJ2-1 TRBV20-1 few NA
CASSSPGPTYEQYF TGTGCCAGCAGCTCCCCCGGGCCTACTTACGAGCAGTACTTC TRBJ2-7 TRBV7-9 many NA
CASSQARTSGSSVYQETQYF TGTGCCAGCAGCCAAGCGAGAACTAGCGGGTCGTCCGTGTACCAAGAGACCCAGTACTTC TRBJ2-5 TRBV3-1 NA TRBD2
CASSFLDSPEAFF TGTGCCAGCAGCTTCCTGGACTCACCTGAAGCTTTCTTT TRBJ1-1 TRBV7-9 once NA
CATKGGISYTF TGTGCCACGAAGGGTGGAATTAGCTACACCTTC TRBJ1-2 TRBV30 few NA
CASSFAVTGGRYEQYF TGTGCCAGCAGCTTCGCGGTAACAGGGGGCAGGTACGAGCAGTACTTC TRBJ2-7 TRBV7-2 NA TRBD1
CASSYGGKGGEKLFF TGTGCCAGCAGTTATGGAGGAAAAGGAGGGGAAAAACTGTTTTTT TRBJ1-4 TRBV6-5 few NA
CASSSPGLAGGTGELFF TGTGCCAGCAGCTCTCCGGGACTAGCGGGAGGCACCGGGGAGCTGTTTTTT TRBJ2-2 TRBV7-3 many TRBD2
CASPPSGGGNTEAFF TGTGCCAGCCCTCCTAGCGGGGGCGGAAACACTGAAGCTTTCTTT TRBJ1-1 TRBV19 many NA
CASSGGGYQETQYF TGCGCCAGCAGTGGGGGGGGGTACCAAGAGACCCAGTACTTC TRBJ2-5 TRBV4-3 NA TRBD2
CSVPGQGDYGYTF TGCAGCGTGCCGGGACAGGGCGACTATGGCTACACCTTC TRBJ1-2 TRBV29-1 NA TRBD1
CSASQSLYSNQPQHF TGCAGTGCTAGTCAGAGTCTATATAGCAATCAGCCCCAGCATTTT TRBJ1-5 TRBV20-1 many NA